In its sample, the clone carrying this T cell receptor (beta chain) was seen a few times. Its antigen is unidentified. The sample belongs to a study of post-analysis software for immune sequencing data. About the study: Multiple sclerosis in the patients followed relapsing-remitting, secondary progressive and progressive-relapsing courses. Study conclusions and caveats: Five TRBV segments occurring more often in patients than controls included TRBV5-6, TRBV5-1 and TRBV20-1. Same-batch preparations were strongly co-clustered by F measure.

V was pared by 3 bases and J by 6 bases, with 15 bases between. The CDR3 has 15 amino acids. The germline V gene has CDR1 MNHNS and CDR2 SASEGT. TCR beta libraries were prepared from cDNA with unique molecular identifiers. MiXCR, run by TCRdb on the PCR reads, gives a single entry per CDR3 protein. The repertoire holds roughly 180,000 distinct CDR3 sequences, with approximately 31% as singletons. Source material: blood. The clonotype originates from a girl aged 5-17 years with multiple sclerosis. This sequence joins TRBV6-1 and TRBJ1-5, with a weak D call TRBD1 (6 bases). CDR3 in DNA: TGTGCCAGCAGTGATAACCCGGGGGCTCTTCAGCCCCAGCATTTT. The encoded protein is CASSDNPGALQPQHF.